The rows below give T cell receptor beta chains drawn from one sample of a study of cytomegalovirus exposure and HLA in healthy donors. The repertoire was sequenced with immunoSEQ multiplex PCR; TCRdb's copy has only in-frame clones and lacks some. The repertoire includes about 160,000 clones, roughly 82% of them detected once, and 1.5% sits in the top ten. The material sequenced was PBMCs. All receptors come from a girl between 5 and 17 years old in good health and CMV-seropositive. The CDR3 runs from the conserved cysteine through the conserved F or W. A D gene is named only where the DNA matches it firmly. For some rows the clone size is stated as once, few or many, or as a class when expanded; others skip it.

v_gene	d_gene	j_gene	abundance	CDR3nt	CDR3aa
TRBV5-8	.	TRBJ2-7	few	TGTGCCAGCAGCTTAGTGACCAAGGGGCCCTCCTACGAGCAGTACTTC	CASSLVTKGPSYEQYF
TRBV19	.	TRBJ1-1	.	TGTGCCAGTAGTATTAGGGGGAACACTGAAGCTTTCTTT	CASSIRGNTEAFF
TRBV4-3	.	TRBJ1-2	.	TGCGCCAGCAGCCAAGATGTACGGGGGAGTCAAAACTATGGCTACACCTTC	CASSQDVRGSQNYGYTF
TRBV11-2	.	TRBJ2-7	.	TGTGCCAGCAGCCGAGTTCGGACGACCGGGAAAAACTACGAGCAGTACTTC	CASSRVRTTGKNYEQYF
TRBV19	.	TRBJ1-4	once	TGTGCCAGTAGTTCTGACACCTCAACTAATGAAAAACTGTTTTTT	CASSSDTSTNEKLFF
TRBV27	TRBD2	TRBJ2-1	.	TGTGCCAGCAGTTTACTAGCGGGAGTCAGCTCCTACAATGAGCAGTTCTTC	CASSLLAGVSSYNEQFF
TRBV6-5	TRBD1	TRBJ1-5	once	TGTGCCAGCAGTTACTCGATGCCAGGGGGCGGTCAGCCCCAGCATTTT	CASSYSMPGGGQPQHF
TRBV5-6	.	TRBJ1-3	.	TGTGCCAGCAGCCAACAAGGTTGGGGGCGCGGAAACACCATATATTTT	CASSQQGWGRGNTIYF
TRBV27	.	TRBJ1-1	once	TGTGCCAGCAGTTTAAGAACCACCCGGGCTGAAGCTTTCTTT	CASSLRTTRAEAFF
TRBV7-8	.	TRBJ1-2	.	TGTGCCAGCAGCTCCAGGGCTGGCTACACCTTC	CASSSRAGYTF
TRBV5-1	TRBD2	TRBJ2-5	.	TGCGCCAGCAGCCGATCGGGAGGACCGGAGACCCAGTACTTC	CASSRSGGPETQYF
TRBV19	TRBD2	TRBJ2-1	.	TGTGCCAGTAGTCCCCCCTACGGGGGGGCCAATGAGCAGTTCTTC	CASSPPYGGANEQFF
TRBV5-1	.	TRBJ2-1	.	TGCGCCAGCAGCTTGCAGGGGGGCAGGGATGAGCAGTTCTTC	CASSLQGGRDEQFF
TRBV19	.	TRBJ1-5	.	TGTGCCAGTAGCCTATCGTGGGGACTTAGCAATCAGCCCCAGCATTTT	CASSLSWGLSNQPQHF